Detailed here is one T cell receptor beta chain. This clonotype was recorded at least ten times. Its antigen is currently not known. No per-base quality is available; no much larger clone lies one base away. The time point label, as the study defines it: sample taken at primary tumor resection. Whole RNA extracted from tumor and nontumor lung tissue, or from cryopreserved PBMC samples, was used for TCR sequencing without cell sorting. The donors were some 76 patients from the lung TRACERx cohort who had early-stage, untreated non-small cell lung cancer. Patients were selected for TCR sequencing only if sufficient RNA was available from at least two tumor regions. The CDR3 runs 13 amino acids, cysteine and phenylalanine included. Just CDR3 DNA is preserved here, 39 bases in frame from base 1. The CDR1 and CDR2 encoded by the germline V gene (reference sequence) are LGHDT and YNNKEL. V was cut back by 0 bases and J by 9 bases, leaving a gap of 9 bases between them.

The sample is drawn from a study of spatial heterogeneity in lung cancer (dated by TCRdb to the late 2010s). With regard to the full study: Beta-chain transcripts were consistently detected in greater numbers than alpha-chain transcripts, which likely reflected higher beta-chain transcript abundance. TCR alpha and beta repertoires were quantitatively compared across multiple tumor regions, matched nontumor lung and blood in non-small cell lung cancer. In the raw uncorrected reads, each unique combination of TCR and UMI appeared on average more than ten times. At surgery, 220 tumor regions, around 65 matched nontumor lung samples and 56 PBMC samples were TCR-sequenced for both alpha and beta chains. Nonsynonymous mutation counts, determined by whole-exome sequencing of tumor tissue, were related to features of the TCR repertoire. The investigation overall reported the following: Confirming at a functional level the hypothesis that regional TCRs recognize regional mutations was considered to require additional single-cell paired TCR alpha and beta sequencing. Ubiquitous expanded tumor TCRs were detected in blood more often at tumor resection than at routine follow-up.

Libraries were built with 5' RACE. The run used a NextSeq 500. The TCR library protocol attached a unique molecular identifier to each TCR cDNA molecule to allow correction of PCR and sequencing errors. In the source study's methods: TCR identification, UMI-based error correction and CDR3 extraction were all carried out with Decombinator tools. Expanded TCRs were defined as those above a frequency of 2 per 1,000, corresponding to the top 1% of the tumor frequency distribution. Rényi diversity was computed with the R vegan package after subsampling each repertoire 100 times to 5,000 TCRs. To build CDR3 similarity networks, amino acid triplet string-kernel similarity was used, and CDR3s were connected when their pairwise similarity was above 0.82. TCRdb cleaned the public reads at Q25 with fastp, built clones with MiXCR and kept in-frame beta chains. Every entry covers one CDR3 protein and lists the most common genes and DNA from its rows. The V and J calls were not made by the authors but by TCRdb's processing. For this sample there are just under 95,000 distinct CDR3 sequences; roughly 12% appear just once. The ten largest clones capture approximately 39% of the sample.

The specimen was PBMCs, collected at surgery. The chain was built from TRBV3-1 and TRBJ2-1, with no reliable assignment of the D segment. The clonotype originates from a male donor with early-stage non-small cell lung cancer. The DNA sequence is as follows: TGTGCCAGCAGCCAAGATATGGTGGGTGAGCAGTTCTTC. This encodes CASSQDMVGEQFF.